This TCR beta chain was observed in a study of T-cell memory formation after mild COVID-19. Study-wide points: Proof of SARS-CoV-2 specificity was absent for the second-wave clones that crested on day 37. Shrinking CD4+ clones were chiefly CM and EM; CD8+ ones were chiefly EMRA. Cross-reactive memory seemingly joined, as some responding clones were found in pre-infection memory.

This clonotype was seen a few times. Antigen unknown. In germline, CDR1 is SGHRS, CDR2 YFSETQ. This CDR3 contains 16 residues. With V trimmed by 3 bases and J by 4 bases, 11 bases remained unmatched. Using constant-segment primers, 5'RACE produced TCR alpha and TCR beta cDNA libraries carrying sample barcodes and UMIs. Each CDR3 protein gets one entry after TCRdb re-called the 5' RACE reads with MiXCR. The sample shows around 200,000 distinct CDR3 sequences, roughly a tenth of them seen only once. The sequencing sample was made of PBMCs or a T cell subset sorted from them (not recorded which). This chain links TRBV5-1 with TRBJ2-3, with 7 positions matching TRBD2. This TCR derives from a man between 18 and 29 years old who had mild COVID-19 (a few samples of this study predate the infection). Cell type and time point are not known. This CDR3 reads CASSSGVGRIADTQYF. The CDR3 nucleotides read TGCGCCAGCAGCTCCGGGGTCGGGAGGATAGCAGATACGCAGTATTTT.